The TCR beta chain described here comes from a study of T cells in Graves' hyperthyroidism and ophthalmopathy. Regarding the study as a whole: Ophthalmopathy was separated from stable hyperthyroidism by a 13 V-J model.

The CDR3 regions of TCR beta were amplified from RNA transcripts. Carried out on the TCR CDR3, a first-round RT-PCR used the HTBI primer set. In TCRdb, the multiplex PCR reads were re-called with MiXCR into one record per CDR3 protein. The table includes 300,000 to 500,000 distinct CDR3 sequences, about 16% detected once. For Graves' hyperthyroidism to be stable, ophthalmopathy could not progress within 18 months. With a duration under 2 months, the hyperthyroidism was newly diagnosed in patients aged 18 to 65. This clonotype came up many times. Its antigen is unidentified. The CDR3 runs to 15 residues. With 6 bases removed from V and 0 bases from J, the gap between germline ends came to 14 bases.

This chain connects TRBV12-3 or TRBV12-4 to TRBJ2-5; D is uncertain. The sequence derives from a woman in her thirties with Graves' hyperthyroidism. Sequenced sample: blood. This chain's CDR3 is CASSIFNRNQETQYF. The CDR3 coding sequence is TGTGCCAGCAGCATTTTCAACAGAAACCAAGAGACCCAGTACTTC.